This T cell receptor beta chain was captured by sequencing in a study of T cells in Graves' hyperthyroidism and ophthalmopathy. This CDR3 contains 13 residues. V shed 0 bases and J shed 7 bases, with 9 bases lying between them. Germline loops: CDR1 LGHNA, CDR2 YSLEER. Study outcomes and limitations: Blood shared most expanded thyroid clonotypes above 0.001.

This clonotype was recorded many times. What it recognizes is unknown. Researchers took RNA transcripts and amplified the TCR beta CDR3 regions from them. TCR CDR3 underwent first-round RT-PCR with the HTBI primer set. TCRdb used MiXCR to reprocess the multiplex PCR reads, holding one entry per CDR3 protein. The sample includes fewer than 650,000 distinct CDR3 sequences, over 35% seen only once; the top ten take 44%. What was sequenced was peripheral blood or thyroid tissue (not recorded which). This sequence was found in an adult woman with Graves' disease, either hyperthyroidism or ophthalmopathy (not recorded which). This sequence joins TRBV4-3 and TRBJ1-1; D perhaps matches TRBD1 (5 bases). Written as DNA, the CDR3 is TGCGCCAGCAGCCAAGATTGGAGGGGTGAAGCTTTCTTT. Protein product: CASSQDWRGEAFF.